This passage covers 9 T cell receptor beta chains from one sample sequenced in a study of shared clonotypes between healthy human individuals. Profiled with immunoSEQ multiplex PCR; TCRdb holds only in-frame clones, not every one. The sample has millions of clones, just over 90% seen once. Naivety among CD8 cells was defined by CD45RO negativity and positive CCR7 selection, thereby excluding terminally differentiated effector memory CD45RA+ cells. Sequencing input: naive CD8+ T cells from PBMCs. These receptors originate from a man between 18 and 29 years old in good health. Some clones in this sample may be carry-over from other donors' samples.

This clone has only a few counts. The chain recombines TRBV28 with TRBJ1-5; the D gene is possibly TRBD1 (5 bases). Looked up from germline, CDR1 is MDHEN and CDR2 is SYDVKM. This CDR3 is 14 amino acids long. V shed 4 bases and J shed 3 bases, with 10 bases lying between them. CDR3 in amino acids: CASSSGTLNQPQHF. The CDR3 bases are TGTGCCAGCAGTTCCGGGACGCTCAATCAGCCCCAGCATTTT.

This chain connects TRBV27 to TRBJ2-1, with D perhaps TRBD2 (6 bases). In germline, CDR1 is MNHEY, CDR2 SMNVEV (reference sequence). The CDR3 runs 13 residues. V gave up 4 bases and J gave up 6 bases, with 10 bases separating them. The CDR3 spells CASSSGGVNEQFF. CDR3 DNA sequence: TGTGCCAGCAGTTCAGGAGGGGTCAATGAGCAGTTCTTC.

The chain carries TRBV4-3 and TRBJ2-7; 11 nucleotides agree with TRBD2. This CDR3 is built from 15 residues. Germline CDR1 and CDR2: LGHNA and YSLEER. V gave up 4 bases and J gave up 3 bases; unmatched junction bases: 5. The CDR3, as DNA: TGCGCCAGCAGCCCGGGACTAGCGGTCCACTACGAGCAGTACTTC. Protein sequence: CASSPGLAVHYEQYF.

V is TRBV14 and J is TRBJ2-7; D is perhaps TRBD2 (5 bases). This CDR3 comprises 15 residues. V was clipped by 3 bases and J by 2 bases, with 14 bases between them. CDR1 SGHDN and CDR2 FVKESK come from the germline V gene. For the CDR3, the DNA is TGTGCCAGCAGCCATATTGAACTAGAACCCTACGAGCAGTACTTC. Protein product: CASSHIELEPYEQYF.

Worth noting for this clone: Other DNA sequences in the sample encode the same CDR3. This rearrangement joins TRBV27 to TRBJ2-7, with D perhaps being TRBD1 or TRBD2 (5 bases each). V was shortened by 5 bases and J by 2 bases, with 10 bases between the two germline ends. CDR1 and CDR2 from the germline V gene are MNHEY and SMNVEV (reference sequence). The length of the CDR3 is 13 residues. CDR3 loop: CASSPGPTYEQYF. Written as DNA, the CDR3 is TGTGCCAGCAGTCCGGGACCTACCTACGAGCAGTACTTC.

The V call is TRBV7-8, the J call TRBJ1-1, with unresolved D. The CDR3 runs to 15 residues. V was pared by 2 bases and J by 1 base, with 11 bases between. Germline assignment: CDR1 SGHVS and CDR2 FQNEAQ. The CDR3: CASSLSARPNTEAFF. The CDR3 DNA reads as TGTGCCAGCAGCTTATCGGCCAGACCGAACACTGAAGCTTTCTTT.

In the case of this clone: One end of the junction is discordant with germline, which a read error may explain. The chain is built from TRBV19 and TRBJ2-7; the D gene is possibly TRBD1 (5 bases). The CDR3 spans 13 residues. The germline V gene encodes CDR1 LNHDA and CDR2 SQIVND (reference sequence). The CDR3 bases are TGTGTCAGTAGTACAACCAAGGGGTACGAGCAGTACTTC. This sequence encodes CVSSTTKGYEQYF.

This sequence joins TRBV7-8 and TRBJ1-5, with TRBD1 matching over 9 bases. V trimming: 5 bases; J trimming: 0 bases; junction bases outside the gene matches: 2. This CDR3 contains 15 residues. Per the germline V gene, CDR1 is SGHVS and CDR2 is FQNEAQ. The CDR3 coding sequence is TGTGCCAGCAGCCAGGACAGGGGTAGCAATCAGCCCCAGCATTTT. Its protein is CASSQDRGSNQPQHF.

The chain is built from TRBV6-1 and TRBJ1-2; 10 bases are shared with TRBD1. CDR3 length: 17 residues. CDR1 and CDR2 (germline): MNHNS, SASEGT. Losses at the gene ends were 4 bases for V and 8 bases for J; bases not matched to a gene: 16. Here the CDR3 DNA reads TGTGCCAGCAGTGCATTATCCCGGGACAGGGGTCTTAGGGGCTACACCTTC. It codes for CASSALSRDRGLRGYTF.